What follows are 8 T cell receptor beta chains derived from one specimen sequenced in a study of human T cells and chemical hapten exposure. Each CDR3 protein gets one entry after TCRdb re-called the RACE reads with MiXCR. Of roughly 39,000 distinct CDR3 sequences in the sample, 10% to 15% are singletons; the top ten hold roughly 2%. Time point reported: patch test 3, about 24 weeks after DPC sensitization. Sample treatment: therapeutic diphenylcyclopropenone sensitization with weekly scalp DPC. The authors extracted total RNA from unfractionated whole blood. The material was whole blood, obtained in connection with sensitization to the hapten diphenylcyclopropenone (DPC). These receptors were obtained from a woman between 40 and 50 years old with alopecia areata. Some clones in this sample may be carry-over from other donors' samples.

The V gene is TRBV20-1, the J gene TRBJ1-4; TRBD1 agrees at 10 bases. V was pared by 6 bases and J by 12 bases, with 10 bases of the junction left unmatched. This CDR3 spans 13 amino acids. From germline, CDR1 is DFQATT and CDR2 SNEGSKA (reference sequence). The CDR3 here is CSAPRQGANELFF. The DNA for the CDR3 is TGCAGTGCACCCCGACAGGGGGCGAATGAACTGTTTTTT.

This clonotype was observed many times. The chain carries TRBV20-1 and TRBJ2-4; 8 bases match TRBD2. The germline V gene has CDR1 DFQATT and CDR2 SNEGSKA (reference sequence). The CDR3 length is 13 residues. The V segment lost 3 bases and the J segment 4 bases; nucleotides outside the gene matches: 2. As DNA, the CDR3 is TGCAGTGCTAGCGGGGGGGAGAAAAACATTCAGTACTTC. It translates to CSASGGEKNIQYF.

This CDR3 is CSAGVITPPSYF. The DNA for the CDR3 is TGCAGCGCAGGGGTCATAACGCCCCCATCGTACTTC. The rearrangement uses TRBV29-1 and TRBJ2-7; tentative D call: TRBD1 (6 bases). The CDR3 contains 12 residues. The V gene lost 7 bases and the J gene lost 12 bases, with 22 bases spanning the gap. The V gene's germline CDR1 is SQVTM and CDR2 ANQGSEA.

This clonotype has at least ten counts. J is TRBJ2-2 and V is TRBV29-1; D not certain. The CDR3 extends over 11 amino acids. Germline-derived CDR1 and CDR2 are SQVTM and ANQGSEA. Trimming took off 7 bases at V and 5 bases at J, with 8 bases between the two ends. The CDR3 here is CSALRTGELFF. CDR3 nucleotides: TGCAGCGCTCTGCGGACCGGGGAGCTGTTTTTT.

The chain couples TRBV4-3 to TRBJ1-6; a possible D gene is TRBD1 (6 bases). The CDR3 has 16 amino acids. The germline CDR1 and CDR2 sequences are LGHNA and YSLEER. Trimming removed 3 bases at V and 5 bases at J, with 14 bases between. The CDR3 DNA sequence: TGCGCCAGCAGCCACTCACAGGGACTGGATAATTCACCCCTCCACTTT. Its protein product is CASSHSQGLDNSPLHF.

This clonotype was seen a handful of times. The J gene is TRBJ1-5, the V gene TRBV20-1, with D possibly being TRBD1 (5 bases). CDR3 length: 13 amino acids. Germline loops: CDR1 DFQATT, CDR2 SNEGSKA (reference sequence). V was trimmed by 5 bases and J by 4 bases, leaving 12 bases between them. CDR3 coding DNA: TGCAGTGCTGGGGGAGGGTCGAATCAGCCCCAGCATTTT. Protein sequence: CSAGGGSNQPQHF.

The rearrangement links TRBV28 to TRBJ2-3; D tentatively reads TRBD1 or TRBD2 (8 bases each). CDR1 and CDR2 (germline): MDHEN, SYDVKM. CDR3 length equals 19 residues. V dropped 5 bases and J dropped 1 base, with 25 bases sitting between them. Here the CDR3 reads CASSPQGAGGLWGTDTQYF. The DNA of the CDR3 is TGTGCCAGCAGTCCCCAGGGGGCGGGAGGACTTTGGGGCACAGATACGCAGTATTTT.

This clonotype was seen repeatedly, ten times or more. The chain carries TRBV12-3 or TRBV12-4 and TRBJ2-5; TRBD2 might be the D (5 bases). The V and J ends lost 8 bases and 4 bases respectively, with 8 bases between them. The CDR3 has 11 residues. CDR3 protein: CASGGPETQYF. CDR3 coding DNA: TGTGCCAGCGGAGGTCCAGAGACCCAGTACTTC.